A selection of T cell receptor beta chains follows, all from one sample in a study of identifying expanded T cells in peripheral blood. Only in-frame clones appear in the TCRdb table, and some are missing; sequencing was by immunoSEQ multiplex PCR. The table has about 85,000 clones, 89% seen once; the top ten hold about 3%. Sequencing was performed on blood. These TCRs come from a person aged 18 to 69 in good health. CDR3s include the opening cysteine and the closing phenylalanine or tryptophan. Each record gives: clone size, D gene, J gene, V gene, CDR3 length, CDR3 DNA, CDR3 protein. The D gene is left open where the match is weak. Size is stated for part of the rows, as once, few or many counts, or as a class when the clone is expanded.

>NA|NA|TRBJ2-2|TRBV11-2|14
TGTGCCAGCAGCTTACGGTGGGATCGCGGGGAGCTGTTTTTT
CASSLRWDRGELFF
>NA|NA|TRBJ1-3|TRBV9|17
TGTGCCAGCAGCGTAGGGGGGGACTGGAGCTCTGGAAACACCATATATTTT
CASSVGGDWSSGNTIYF
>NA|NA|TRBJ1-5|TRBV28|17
TGTGCCAGCAGTCCCTCCGGGACGGCCTATAGCAATCAGCCCCAGCATTTT
CASSPSGTAYSNQPQHF
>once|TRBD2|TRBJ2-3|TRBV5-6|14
TGTGCCAGCAGCTCAGCCTCGGGGGGGGATACGCAGTATTTT
CASSSASGGDTQYF
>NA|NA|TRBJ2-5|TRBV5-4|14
TGTGCCAGCAGCGCACCGGGGCCGCAAGAGACCCAGTACTTC
CASSAPGPQETQYF
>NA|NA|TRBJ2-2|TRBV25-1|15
TGTGCCAGCAGTGAACTACTAACGAACACCGGGGAGCTGTTTTTT
CASSELLTNTGELFF
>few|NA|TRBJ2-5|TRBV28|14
TGTGCCAGCAGTTTGGGAGGATCCCAAGAGACCCAGTACTTC
CASSLGGSQETQYF
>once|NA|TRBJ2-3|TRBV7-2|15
TGTGCCAGCAGCTTGGGCGGGACTAGCACAGATACGCAGTATTTT
CASSLGGTSTDTQYF
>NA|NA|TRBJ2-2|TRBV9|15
TGTGCCAGCAGCGTTTTTGAGGGGGACACCGGGGAGCTGTTTTTT
CASSVFEGDTGELFF
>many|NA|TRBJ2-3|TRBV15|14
TGTGCCACCTCCGGGGGAGCTAGCACAGATACGCAGTATTTT
CATSGGASTDTQYF
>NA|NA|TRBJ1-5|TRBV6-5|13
TGTGCCAGCAGCGATGGCGGGGTCACGCCCCAGCATTTT
CASSDGGVTPQHF
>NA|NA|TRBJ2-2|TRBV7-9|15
TGTGCCAGCAGCTTAGGCGGGGTGAACACCGGGGAGCTGTTTTTT
CASSLGGVNTGELFF
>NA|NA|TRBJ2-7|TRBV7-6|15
TGTGCCAGCAGCTTAGACCCCGGGGTAGACAACGAGCAGTACTTC
CASSLDPGVDNEQYF
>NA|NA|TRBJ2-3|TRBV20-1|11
TGCAGTGCAGGACAGACAGATACGCAGTATTTT
CSAGQTDTQYF
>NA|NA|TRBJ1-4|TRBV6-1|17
TGTGCCAGCAGTGTTGGTCAAAACTTGGTTACTAATGAAAAACTGTTTTTT
CASSVGQNLVTNEKLFF
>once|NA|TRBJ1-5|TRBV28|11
TGTGCCAGCAATAGGAATCAGCCCCAGCATTTT
CASNRNQPQHF
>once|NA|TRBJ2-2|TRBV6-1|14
TGTGCCAGCACCCCCGGAGCGAACACCGGGGAGCTGTTTTTT
CASTPGANTGELFF
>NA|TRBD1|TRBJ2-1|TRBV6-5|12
TGTGCCAGCAGTTCAGGGGGCAATGAGCAGTTCTTC
CASSSGGNEQFF
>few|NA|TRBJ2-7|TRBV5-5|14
TGTGCCAGCAGCTTGGGGTCGTGGCCTTACGAGCAGTACTTC
CASSLGSWPYEQYF
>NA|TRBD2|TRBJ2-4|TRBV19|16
TGTGCCAGTAGTATGATAAGCGGGGGGATCGCGGACATTCAGTACTTC
CASSMISGGIADIQYF
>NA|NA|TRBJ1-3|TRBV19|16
TGTGCCAGTAGTATAGGAGCAGGGTCTTCTGGAAACACCATATATTTT
CASSIGAGSSGNTIYF
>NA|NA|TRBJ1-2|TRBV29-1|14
TGCAGCGTTGTACTGGACAGTCTTCTCTATGGCTACACCTTC
CSVVLDSLLYGYTF
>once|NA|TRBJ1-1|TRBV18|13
TGTGCCAGCTCACGACGGGGAGGGGGTGAAGCTTTCTTT
CASSRRGGGEAFF
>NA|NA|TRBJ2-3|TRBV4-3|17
TGCGCCAGCAGCCAAGGGGTTTCAAACTCTCGCACAGATACGCAGTATTTT
CASSQGVSNSRTDTQYF
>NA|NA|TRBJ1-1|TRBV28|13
TGTGCCAGCAGATCCCCTGGTGGCACTGAAGCTTTCTTT
CASRSPGGTEAFF
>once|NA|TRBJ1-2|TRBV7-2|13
TGTGCCAGCAGCTTAGGGGGCTCGGGCGGCTACACCTTC
CASSLGGSGGYTF
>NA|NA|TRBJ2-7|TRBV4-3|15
TGCGCCAGCAGCCGAGTTGCAGGGTCGGATTACGAGCAGTACTTC
CASSRVAGSDYEQYF
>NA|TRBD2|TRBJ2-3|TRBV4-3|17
TGCGCCAGCAGCTACGGACTAGCGGGAGGGCCCGTGGATACGCAGTATTTT
CASSYGLAGGPVDTQYF
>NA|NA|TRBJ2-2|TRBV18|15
TGTGCCAGCTCACCAGAAATACAGAACACCGGGGAGCTGTTTTTT
CASSPEIQNTGELFF
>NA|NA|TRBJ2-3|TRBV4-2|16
TGTGCCAGCAGCCAAGAGGGTCCGGGGAGCACAGATACGCAGTATTTT
CASSQEGPGSTDTQYF
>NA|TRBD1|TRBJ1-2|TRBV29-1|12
TGCAGCGCGGGACAGGGCGACTATGGCTACACCTTC
CSAGQGDYGYTF
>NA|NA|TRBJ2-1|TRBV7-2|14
TGTGCCAGCAGCTTGAGGAGGGTGGGAAATGAGCAGTTCTTC
CASSLRRVGNEQFF
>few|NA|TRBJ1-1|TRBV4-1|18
TGCGCCAGCAGCCAAGATTTGAGCGGCAGGGGCTTAGTGGTTGAAGCTTTCTTT
CASSQDLSGRGLVVEAFF
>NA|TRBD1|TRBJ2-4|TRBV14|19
TGTGCCAGCAGCCGCCTAACCGGGACAGGGGAAAGGGCCAAAAACATTCAGTACTTC
CASSRLTGTGERAKNIQYF
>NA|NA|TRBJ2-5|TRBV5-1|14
TGCGCCAGCAGCTTGGGCGGGACTCAAGAGACCCAGTACTTC
CASSLGGTQETQYF
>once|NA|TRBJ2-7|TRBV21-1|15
TGTGCCAGCAGCAACACAGGGGGCGAATGCTACGAGCAGTACTTC
CASSNTGGECYEQYF
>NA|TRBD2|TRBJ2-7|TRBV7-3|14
TGTGCCAGCAGTCTAGTGGGACTAGCGTCCGAGCAGTACTTC
CASSLVGLASEQYF
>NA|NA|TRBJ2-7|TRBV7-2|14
TGTGCCAGCAGCTTATGGAACGAGGCCTACGAGCAGTACTTC
CASSLWNEAYEQYF
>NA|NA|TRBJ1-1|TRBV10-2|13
TGCGCCAGCAGACCGACTGAACTCACTGAAGCTTTCTTT
CASRPTELTEAFF
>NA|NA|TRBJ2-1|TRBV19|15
TGTGCCAGTAGTACCTTGCGGGGTAGGCGCAATGAGCAGTTCTTC
CASSTLRGRRNEQFF
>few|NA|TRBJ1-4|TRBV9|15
TGTGCCAGCAGCGTAGGGGCCTCCGGAAATGAAAAACTGTTTTTT
CASSVGASGNEKLFF
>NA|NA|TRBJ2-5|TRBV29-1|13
TGCAGCGTTGAGAACAGGGAATCGGAGACCCAGTACTTC
CSVENRESETQYF
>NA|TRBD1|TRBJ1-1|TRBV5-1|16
TGCGCCAGCAGCTTGGCCTCGGGACAGGAGAACACTGAAGCTTTCTTT
CASSLASGQENTEAFF
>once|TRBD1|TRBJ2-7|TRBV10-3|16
TGTGCCATCAGTGAGAGGGCTGGACAGGGGAGCGGCGAGCAGTACTTC
CAISERAGQGSGEQYF
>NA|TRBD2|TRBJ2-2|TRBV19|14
TGTGCCAGTAGCGAGCGGGGGGACACCGGGGAGCTGTTTTTT
CASSERGDTGELFF
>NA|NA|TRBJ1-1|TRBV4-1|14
TGCGCCAGCAGCCAAGTGGGAATGAACACTGAAGCTTTCTTT
CASSQVGMNTEAFF
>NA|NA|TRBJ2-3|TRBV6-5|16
TGTGCCAGCAGTTACGGAATCTCGGACAGCACAGATACGCAGTATTTT
CASSYGISDSTDTQYF
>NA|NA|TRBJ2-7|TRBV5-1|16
TGCGCCAGCAGCTTCGTCCGCGGGACGGTTAACACCGAGCAGTACTTC
CASSFVRGTVNTEQYF
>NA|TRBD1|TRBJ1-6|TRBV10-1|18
TGCGCCAACTCGGGGGGACAGGGACCATTTGAGTATAATTCACCCCTCCACTTT
CANSGGQGPFEYNSPLHF
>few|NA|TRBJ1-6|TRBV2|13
TGTGCCAGCAGTGAAGCGTTTAATTCACCCCTCCACTTT
CASSEAFNSPLHF